This T cell receptor (beta chain) emerged from a study of vaccination and CD4 T cells after COVID-19. This clonotype was detected only a few times. Its antigen is not known. Sample treatment: approximately nine-day PBMC culture with coronavirus spike peptide pools or control peptides (ViraFEST assay). According to the study, CD4+ T cells from the unexposed donor were gathered ahead of the COVID-19 pandemic (2011-2018). When approximately 10 days of culture had elapsed, CD4+ T cells were isolated by negative selection. General study findings and limits: Data came from relatively few convalescent patients and lacked early post-infection timepoints. Among those convalescent, a median about 90% of reactive clones emerged solely post-vaccination.

CDR1 is MDHEN, CDR2 SYDVKM, per germline. CDR3 length equals 13 residues. Trimming cost V 5 bases and J 7 bases, with 11 bases left between them. The Oncomine TCR Beta short-read assay was applied to DNA of cultured CD4+ T cells. From cultured CD4+ T cells, genomic DNA was extracted. One entry per CDR3 protein results from TCRdb running MiXCR on the PCR reads. The profile shows about 2,700 distinct CDR3 sequences, around 40% of them singletons. This chain connects TRBV28 to TRBJ2-2, with D possibly matching TRBD1 (6 bases). The sequence came from a human donor in good health. Specimen: CD4+ T cells from blood, cultured in vitro. The CDR3 coding sequence is TGTGCCAGCAGTATGGGGGCTGTCGGGGAGCTGTTTTTT. Translated, it gives CASSMGAVGELFF. The complete variable domain, with remaining parts taken from reference TRBV28 and TRBJ2-2, reads DVKVTQSSRYLVKRTGEKVFLECVQDMDHENMFWYRQDPGLGLRLIYFSYDVKMKEKGDIPEGYSVSREKKERFSLILESASTNQTSMYLCASSMGAVGELFFGEGSRLTVL.